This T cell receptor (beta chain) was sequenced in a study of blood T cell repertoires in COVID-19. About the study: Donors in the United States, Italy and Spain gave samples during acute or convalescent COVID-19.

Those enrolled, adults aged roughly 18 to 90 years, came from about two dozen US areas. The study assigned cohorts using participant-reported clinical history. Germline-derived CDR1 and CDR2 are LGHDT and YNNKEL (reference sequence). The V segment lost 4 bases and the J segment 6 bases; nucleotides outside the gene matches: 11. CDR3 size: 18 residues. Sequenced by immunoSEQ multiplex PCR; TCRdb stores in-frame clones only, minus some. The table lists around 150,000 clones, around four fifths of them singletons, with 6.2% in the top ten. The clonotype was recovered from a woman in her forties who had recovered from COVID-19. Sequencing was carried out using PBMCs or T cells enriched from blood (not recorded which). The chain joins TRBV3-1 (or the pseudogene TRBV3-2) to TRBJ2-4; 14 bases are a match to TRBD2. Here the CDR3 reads CASSLFPGTSGSGNIQYF. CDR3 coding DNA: TGTGCCAGCAGCCTTTTCCCCGGGACTAGCGGGAGTGGAAACATTCAGTACTTC.